This T cell receptor (beta chain) was profiled in a study of Ad26.COV2.S vaccination and SARS-CoV-2 variants. Overall study context: It was the COV1001 Ad26.COV2.S trial arm that included the donor. Dosing was one shot or two shots 56 days apart. Whole-study results and caveats: Spike-specific TCR breadth ran higher among vaccine recipients than placebo recipients. Responses of spike-specific T cells (both CD8+ and CD4+) reportedly showed substantial breadth after vaccination.

Concerning this clone: Its antigen is not identified.

This CDR3 comprises 15 residues. Germline CDR1 and CDR2: SGHRS and YFSETQ. V was shortened by 2 bases and J by 9 bases, with 18 bases between the two germline ends. Indicated treatment: roughly 20 received Ad26.COV2.S at low or high dose, single or two shots; roughly five received placebo; per-sample allocation not given. Samples came from day 63 after the first vaccine or placebo injection. Profiling relied on immunoSEQ multiplex PCR, and the TCRdb table lists in-frame clones only, not all of them. The sample records around 450,000 clones, roughly 87% being singletons. The TCR originated in a person between 18 and 65 years old who received the Ad26.COV2.S COVID-19 vaccine or a placebo. This rearrangement joins TRBV5-1 to TRBJ2-1, with a tentative D call TRBD1 (5 bases). Sequenced material: peripheral blood, taken in a trial of Ad26.COV2.S vaccine versus placebo. The CDR3 nucleotides read TGCGCCAGCAGCTTCCTCAGGGCAGCGCGCGGTGAGCAGTTCTTC. Translating it yields CASSFLRAARGEQFF. Drawing the rest from reference TRBV5-1 and TRBJ2-1, the complete variable domain is KAGVTQTPRYLIKTRGQQVTLSCSPISGHRSVSWYQQTPGQGLQFLFEYFSETQRNKGNFPGRFSGRQFSNSRSEMNVSTLELGDSALYLCASSFLRAARGEQFFGPGTRLTVL.